These 10 T cell receptor beta chains share one sample of origin, sequenced in a study of blood T cell repertoires in COVID-19 (dated by TCRdb to about 2020). Preparation of the library involved the immunoSEQ multiplex PCR assay. Here the immuneACCESS table is served through TCRdb, limited to in-frame sequences with V and J called. Missing clones are a known gap in these copies; in checked studies unresolved V genes cover under half, and the rest lacks a known reason. The sample table records some 28,000 clones; nearly 90% of these occur just once. 9% to 9.5% of the sample belongs to the ten largest clones. The sample consisted of peripheral blood. These receptors were obtained from a human donor in a cohort sampled during active COVID-19.

V is TRBV19 and J is TRBJ2-7; 11 bases match TRBD2. J lost 2 bases, V lost 5 bases, and 20 bases had no gene match. Germline lookup yields CDR1 LNHDA and CDR2 SQIVND (reference sequence). This CDR3 region has 20 residues. The CDR3 coding sequence is TGTGCCAGTAGTCTCACTCCAGGGCTGACTAGCGGGACAAGGCCCTACGAGCAGTACTTC. Its protein product is CASSLTPGLTSGTRPYEQYF.

V is TRBV2 and J is TRBJ1-2; D unclear. Trimming took 6 bases from V and 13 from J, leaving 21 bases between them. The V gene's germline CDR1 is SNHLY and CDR2 FYNNEI. The CDR3 runs 13 residues. CDR3 DNA: TGTGCCAGCAGCTTCGGAACAGCCTCTTCCGCCACCTTC. Translated: CASSFGTASSATF.

The chain combines TRBV7-6 with TRBJ1-2; D is possibly TRBD1 (6 bases). There are 13 residues in the CDR3. Deletions cut 2 bases from V and 4 bases from J, with 8 bases between. CDR1 and CDR2 from the germline V gene are SGHVS and FNYEAQ. The CDR3 DNA reads TGTGCCAGCAGCTTAACAGGGATCTATGGCTACACCTTC. Translating gives CASSLTGIYGYTF.

The V and J genes are TRBV2 and TRBJ2-3; possible D gene TRBD1, 6 bases. The CDR3 is made up of 16 amino acids. V was shortened by 5 bases and J by 0 bases, with 15 bases between the two germline ends. Germline values: CDR1 SNHLY, CDR2 FYNNEI. The CDR3 is CASSSQAGVSTDTQYF. The CDR3 coding sequence is TGTGCCAGCAGTTCCCAGGCAGGGGTTAGCACAGATACGCAGTATTTT.

V is TRBV9 and J is TRBJ2-2; 10 bases are a match to TRBD1. V shed 4 bases, J shed 4 bases, and the junction held 4 bases outside the gene matches. The CDR3 covers 15 residues. CDR1 is SGDLS and CDR2 is YYNGEE in the germline V gene. The CDR3 DNA reads as TGTGCCAGCAGCACTGGGACAGGGGCCACCGGGGAGCTGTTTTTT. Its protein product is CASSTGTGATGELFF.

The CDR3 DNA reads as TGTGCCAGCTCACCCCGGGGCACAGATACGCAGTATTTT. Translation: CASSPRGTDTQYF. This chain connects TRBV18 to TRBJ2-3; no clear D. The CDR3 totals 13 residues. CDR1 is KGHSH and CDR2 is LQKENI in the germline V gene. Between the trimmed V and J ends, which lost 3 bases and 1 base, there was a span of 5 bases. Full variable domain (missing parts from reference TRBV18 and TRBJ2-3): NAGVMQNPRHLVRRRGQEARLRCSPMKGHSHVYWYRQLPEEGLKFMVYLQKENIIDESGMPKERFSAEFPKEGPSILRIQQVVRGDSAAYFCASSPRGTDTQYFGPGTRLTVL.

The chain joins TRBV6-5 to TRBJ2-1, with TRBD1 identical over 7 bases. Germline CDR1 and CDR2: MNHEY and SVGAGI. V was pared by 6 bases and J by 0 bases, with 5 bases of the junction left unmatched. The CDR3 has 15 amino acids. The CDR3 sequence is CASSKDRVSYNEQFF. For the CDR3, the DNA is TGTGCCAGCAGCAAAGACAGGGTCTCCTACAATGAGCAGTTCTTC.

The gene calls are TRBV18 and TRBJ2-3; the match to TRBD2 covers 11 bases. J gave up 4 bases and V 3 bases, and 6 bases lay outside the gene matches. This CDR3 has 16 amino acids. Germline assignment: CDR1 KGHSH and CDR2 LQKENI. CDR3 coding DNA: TGTGCCAGCTCACCCAATAGCGGGAGGGCCCCAGATACGCAGTATTTT. Protein product: CASSPNSGRAPDTQYF.

V and J are TRBV10-2 and TRBJ1-5, with a weak D call TRBD1 (5 bases). The V gene lost 2 bases and the J gene lost 6 bases, with 8 bases spanning the gap. Germline loops: CDR1 WSHSY, CDR2 SAAADI. The CDR3 runs 13 residues. As DNA, the CDR3 is TGCGCCAGCAGTGAGGGTGGGGCTCAGCCCCAGCATTTT. Protein: CASSEGGAQPQHF.

The V gene is TRBV6-1, the J gene TRBJ2-3, with a weak D call TRBD2 (6 bases). V was clipped by 1 base and J by 2 bases, with 10 bases between them. The CDR3 is 15 amino acids. The germline V gene has CDR1 MNHNS and CDR2 SASEGT. Here the CDR3 reads CASSEVRRDTDTQYF. CDR3 nucleotide sequence: TGTGCCAGCAGTGAAGTGCGGCGGGACACAGATACGCAGTATTTT.